This T cell receptor (beta chain) comes out of a study of chemoradiotherapy in HPV16-positive cancers (dated by TCRdb to between 2021 and 2024). Study-level background: Functional T-cell assays on cells from a couple of HPV16-positive patients defined candidate HPV-specific T-cell clones and common TCR motifs. The study asked whether T-cell immunity against the HPV oncoproteins E6 and E7 changes during chemoradiotherapy and whether it affects survival. TCR repertoires from over 75 patients with HPV-related cancers were then used to track the candidate HPV-specific TCRs and motifs. The study at large found these results: Only two HPV16-positive patients were used to derive the functional definition of HPV-specific T cells, and the survival association was reported for HPV16-positive patients. In HPV16-positive patients, expansion of HPV-responsive T cells during chemoradiotherapy was found to be associated with improved recurrence-free survival. Expansion of candidate HPV-specific clones and E7-related TCR motifs was observed in the tumor microenvironment during treatment, whereas no such expansion was observed for non-HPV-specific T cells.

Repertoires were sampled multiple times during chemoradiotherapy, which allowed clonal expansion in the tumor microenvironment to be followed. Remarks on this clone: No cognate antigen has been identified for it. Base qualities were left out, and no much larger clone turns up one base away.

The library was made by the immunoSEQ multiplex PCR assay. In TCRdb, the immuneACCESS table is reduced to in-frame sequences with V and J assigned. These tables do not hold every clone; where another copy was compared, an unresolved V gene accounts for under half, and the others remain unexplained. Here the sample has roughly 24,000 clones; more than 90% occur a single time. Roughly a sixth of the sample comes from the top ten. This receptor was identified in a human donor with HPV-associated anogenital cancer. Specimen: blood, collected from a patient who underwent chemoradiotherapy.

The base sequence is TGTGCCAGCAGCTTTGGACAGGGCACTGAAGCTTTCTTT. Its translation reads: CASSFGQGTEAFF. The sequence is built from TRBV11-2 and TRBJ1-1; TRBD1 lines up with 8 middle nucleotides. CDR1 and CDR2 are drawn from the germline V gene: SGHAT, FQNNGV. Trimmed from V: 3 bases; trimmed from J: 4 bases; junction bases lacking a gene match: 1. Measured from the cysteine to the phenylalanine, the CDR3 is 13 residues long. Only the CDR3 part of the read is kept: 39 bases, read in frame from the first base.